This T cell receptor (beta chain) was recorded in a study of regulatory T cells in long-lasting Graves disease. This sample's time point: newly diagnosed GD, antithyroid drugs for less than 3 months. Extracted PBMC RNA gave rise to the TCR library. This clonotype was detected ten times or more. Investigators prepared the TCR beta libraries by applying iRepertoire HTBI primers and Arm-PCR of CDR3 regions. TCRdb reprocessed the multiplex PCR reads with MiXCR, giving one entry per CDR3 protein. The data show about 330,000 distinct CDR3 sequences, around 16% seen once. This CDR3 comprises 13 residues. Germline V gives CDR1 SGHTA, CDR2 FQGNSA. The V gene lost 2 bases and the J gene lost 3 bases, with 8 bases spanning the gap. These data were also reused for a study on T cells in Graves' hyperthyroidism and ophthalmopathy.

The sample here was peripheral blood mononuclear cells (PBMCs), taken at new diagnosis, from a patient treated with antithyroid drugs. The V gene is TRBV7-2, the J gene TRBJ2-7; no clear D. This TCR was recovered from a young woman with Graves disease. In nucleotides, the CDR3 is TGTGCCAGCAGCTTACCAGCGATCTACGAGCAGTACTTC. Amino acid sequence: CASSLPAIYEQYF.